A single sample is the source of the 6 T cell receptor beta chains below, sequenced in a study of blood T cell repertoires in COVID-19. TCRdb's copy holds only in-frame clones and misses some; the assay was immunoSEQ multiplex PCR. The data contain about 120,000 clones, 85% of them seen just once; the ten biggest clones take up around 9.9%. Input material: peripheral blood. The receptors come from an elderly man with acute or convalescent COVID-19.

The V gene is TRBV5-4, the J gene TRBJ2-3; 9 bases are shared with TRBD2. The germline CDR1 and CDR2 sequences are SGHNT and YYREEE (reference sequence). This CDR3 contains 15 residues. With V trimmed by 2 bases and J by 8 bases, 9 bases remained unmatched. The CDR3 loop is CASSLAGGSQGTQYF. The CDR3 DNA reads as TGTGCCAGCAGCTTAGCGGGGGGATCCCAGGGTACGCAGTATTTT.

This chain's CDR3 is CASSLRQSNTEAFF. The CDR3 nucleotides read TGTGCCAGTAGTCTCCGCCAGTCGAACACTGAAGCTTTCTTT. The chain recombines TRBV19 with TRBJ1-1; D gene unclear. V lost 5 bases and J lost 1, with 11 bases in between. The CDR3 covers 14 residues. Germline assignment: CDR1 LNHDA and CDR2 SQIVND (reference sequence).

The V call is TRBV18, the J call TRBJ1-1, with TRBD1 identical over 10 bases. CDR1 and CDR2 (germline): KGHSH, LQKENI. The CDR3 sequence is 16 residues long. The V and J ends lost 1 base and 4 bases, in that order; junction bases with no gene match: 6. CDR3 amino acids: CASSPRTGGLSTEAFF. The CDR3 DNA reads as TGTGCCAGCTCACCACGGACAGGGGGACTTAGCACTGAAGCTTTCTTT.

CDR3 DNA: TGTGCCAGTAGTACTCGGGGGGGGAGCTATGGCTACACCTTC. As protein: CASSTRGGSYGYTF. V gene TRBV19 combines with J gene TRBJ1-2, with D possibly TRBD1 on 5 matching bases. CDR1 and CDR2 (germline): LNHDA, SQIVND (reference sequence). This CDR3 has 14 amino acids. The V and J ends lost 4 bases and 4 bases respectively, with 13 bases between them.

J is TRBJ2-5 and V is TRBV6-5; 7 nucleotides align to TRBD1. V trimming: 6 bases; J trimming: 1 base; junction bases outside the gene matches: 5. The CDR3 sequence is 14 residues long. CDR1 and CDR2 from the germline V gene are MNHEY and SVGAGI. The CDR3, as DNA: TGTGCCAGCAGACAGGGGACATCCCAAGAGACCCAGTACTTC. Translated, it gives CASRQGTSQETQYF.

The CDR3 bases are TGTGCCAGCAGCCTTATCGACAGGGGAATACGGGACACTGAAGCTTTCTTT. Protein: CASSLIDRGIRDTEAFF. This chain uses TRBV14 with TRBJ1-1; 8 bases are shared with TRBD1. This CDR3 has 17 residues. Germline trimming cut 4 bases from V and 3 bases from J; bases unmatched to any gene: 13. Germline-derived CDR1 and CDR2 are SGHDN and FVKESK. The whole variable domain, remainder taken from reference TRBV14 and TRBJ1-1, is EAGVTQFPSHSVIEKGQTVTLRCDPISGHDNLYWYRRVMGKEIKFLLHFVKESKQDESGMPNNRFLAERTGGTYSTLKVQPAELEDSGVYFCASSLIDRGIRDTEAFFGQGTRLTVV.